This TCR beta chain was sequenced during a study of CD8 T cells in ankylosing spondylitis. V lost 3 bases, J lost 3 bases, and 10 bases stayed unmatched. The CDR3 contains 17 residues. Germline CDR1 reads LNHNV; CDR2 reads YYDKDF (reference sequence). A single record per CDR3 protein comes from TCRdb applying MiXCR to the 5' RACE reads. Found here are around 130,000 distinct CDR3 sequences, about 7% of them singletons; the top ten hold 12%. This clonotype was counted a few times. The sequenced sample was blood, either unsorted or a sorted T cell fraction (not recorded which). This receptor was taken from a male donor with ankylosing spondylitis or in good health (not recorded which). The rearrangement joins TRBV15 to TRBJ1-2; TRBD1 agrees at 10 bases. The CDR3 is CATSSSPPGQGYYGYTF. The CDR3 DNA follows: TGTGCCACCAGCAGCTCGCCACCGGGACAGGGGTACTATGGCTACACCTTC.